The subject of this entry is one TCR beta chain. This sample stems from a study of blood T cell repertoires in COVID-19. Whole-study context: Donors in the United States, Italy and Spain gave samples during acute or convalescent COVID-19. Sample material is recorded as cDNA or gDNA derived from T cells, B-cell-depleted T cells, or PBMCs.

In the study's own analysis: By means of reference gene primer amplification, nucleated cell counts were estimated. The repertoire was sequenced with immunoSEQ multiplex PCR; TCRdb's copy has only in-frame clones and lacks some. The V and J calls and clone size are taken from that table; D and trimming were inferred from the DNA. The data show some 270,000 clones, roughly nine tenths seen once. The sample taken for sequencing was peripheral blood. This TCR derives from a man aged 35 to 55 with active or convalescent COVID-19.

The chain's CDR3 is CASSEGGLSSYNEQFF. The CDR3 region has the DNA TGTGCCAGCAGTGAAGGCGGGTTGAGCTCCTACAATGAGCAGTTCTTC. The V call is TRBV25-1, the J call TRBJ2-1, with D perhaps matching TRBD2 (5 bases). Trimming stripped 2 bases from V and 0 bases from J, with 11 bases between. CDR1 and CDR2 from the germline V gene are MGHDK and SYGVNS. The CDR3 totals 16 residues.